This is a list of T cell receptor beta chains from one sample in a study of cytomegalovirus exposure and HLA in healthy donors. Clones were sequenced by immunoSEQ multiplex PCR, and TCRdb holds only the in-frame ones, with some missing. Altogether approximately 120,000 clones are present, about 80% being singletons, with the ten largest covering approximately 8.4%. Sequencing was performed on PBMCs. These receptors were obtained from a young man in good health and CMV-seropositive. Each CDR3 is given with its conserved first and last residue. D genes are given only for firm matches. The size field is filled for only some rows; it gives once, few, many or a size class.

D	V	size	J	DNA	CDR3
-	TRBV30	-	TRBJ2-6	TGTGCCTGGAATGTAGAGTCTGGGGCCAACGTCCTGACTTTC	CAWNVESGANVLTF
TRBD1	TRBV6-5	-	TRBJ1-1	TGTGCCAGCAGTTACTCGCCGGACAGGGGCACTGAAGCTTTCTTT	CASSYSPDRGTEAFF
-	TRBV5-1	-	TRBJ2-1	TGCGCCAGCAGCATGGGGACTCAGCCGAAGTACAATGAGCAGTTCTTC	CASSMGTQPKYNEQFF
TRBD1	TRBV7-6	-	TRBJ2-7	TGTGCCAGCAGCTTCGGGACAGCTGGGTACGAGCAGTACTTC	CASSFGTAGYEQYF
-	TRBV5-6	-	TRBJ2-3	TGTGCCAGCAGCTTTCCAACCCTAACAGATACGCAGTATTTT	CASSFPTLTDTQYF
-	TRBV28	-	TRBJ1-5	TGTGCCAGCAGGGGGGCAGAAGGGCCACATCAGCCCCAGCATTTT	CASRGAEGPHQPQHF
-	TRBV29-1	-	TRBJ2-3	TGCAGCGCCTTCCAGAACACAGATACGCAGTATTTT	CSAFQNTDTQYF
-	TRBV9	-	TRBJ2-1	TGTGCCAGCAGCGTCAAGGCGGACTCAAACAATGAGCAGTTCTTC	CASSVKADSNNEQFF
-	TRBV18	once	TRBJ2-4	TGTGCCAGCTCACCACCGACAATAGACATTCAGTACTTC	CASSPPTIDIQYF
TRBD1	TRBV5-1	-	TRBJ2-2	TGCGCCAGCAGCCCCCTCCAAGCAGGAACAGGGGTTGCCGGGGAGCTGTTTTTT	CASSPLQAGTGVAGELFF
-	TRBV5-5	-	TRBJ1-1	TGTGCCAGCAGCCCAGGACAGCCCACTGAAGCTTTCTTT	CASSPGQPTEAFF
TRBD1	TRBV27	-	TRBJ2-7	TGTGCCAGCAGGGCTGGACAGGGGTCCTACGAGCAGTACTTC	CASRAGQGSYEQYF
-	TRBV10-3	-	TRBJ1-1	TGTGCCATCAGTGATAGAACAGCGAACACTGAAGCTTTCTTT	CAISDRTANTEAFF
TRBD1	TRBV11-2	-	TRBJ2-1	TGTGCCAGCAGCTCACGGACAGGGGATAACAGGGACTACAATGAGCAGTTCTTC	CASSSRTGDNRDYNEQFF
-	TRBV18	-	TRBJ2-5	TGTGCCAGCTCACCCCGGGGGGCAGAAGAGACCCAGTACTTC	CASSPRGAEETQYF
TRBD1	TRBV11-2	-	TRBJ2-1	TGTGCCAGCAGCTTAGTAGGGACAGCTTACAATGAGCAGTTCTTC	CASSLVGTAYNEQFF
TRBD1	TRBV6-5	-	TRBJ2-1	TGTGCCAGCAGTGATGGGGACAGGGTAGCTGAGCAGTTCTTC	CASSDGDRVAEQFF
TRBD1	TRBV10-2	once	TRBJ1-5	TGCGCCAGCAGTCAGGGGGCCATTGATCAGCCCCAGCATTTT	CASSQGAIDQPQHF
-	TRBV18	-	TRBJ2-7	TGTGCCAGCTCACCATACAGACCCGGGGGATTTGGCGAGCAGTACTTC	CASSPYRPGGFGEQYF
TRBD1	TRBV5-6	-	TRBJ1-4	TGTGCCAGCAGCTACACAGGGGCGGATGAAAAACTGTTTTTT	CASSYTGADEKLFF
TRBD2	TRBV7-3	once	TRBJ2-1	TGTGCCAGCAGCTTAACAGGGGCTAGCGGGTACCACAATGAGCAGTTCTTC	CASSLTGASGYHNEQFF
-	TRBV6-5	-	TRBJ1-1	TGTGCCAGCAGTTGGGAGGGCGCCGTGAACACTGAAGCTTTCTTT	CASSWEGAVNTEAFF
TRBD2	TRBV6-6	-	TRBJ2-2	TGTGCCAGCAGGAGAGCGGGACTAGATAACACCGGGGAGCTGTTTTTT	CASRRAGLDNTGELFF
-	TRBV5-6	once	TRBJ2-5	TGTGCCAGCAGCTTGGTTGGTTGGAGCCAAGAGACCCAGTACTTC	CASSLVGWSQETQYF
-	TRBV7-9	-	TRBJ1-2	TGTGCCAGCAGCCAGGGAACCTATGGCTACACCTTC	CASSQGTYGYTF
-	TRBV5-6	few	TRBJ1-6	TGTGCCAGCAGCTTGGGGGACTTAGGCAATTCACCCCTCCACTTT	CASSLGDLGNSPLHF
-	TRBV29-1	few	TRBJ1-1	TGCAGCGTTAATAGGGGAGGAAACACTGAAGCTTTCTTT	CSVNRGGNTEAFF
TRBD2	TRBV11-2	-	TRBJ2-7	TGTGCCAGCACCCCAGCGGGGGGGAGTCGCGAGCAGTACTTC	CASTPAGGSREQYF
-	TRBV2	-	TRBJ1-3	TGTGCCAGCAGGCCCGGGGGTGAAAACACCATATATTTT	CASRPGGENTIYF
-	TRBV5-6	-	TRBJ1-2	TGTGCCAGCCTTTGGACGGGGGAGGTAAACGGCTACACCTTC	CASLWTGEVNGYTF
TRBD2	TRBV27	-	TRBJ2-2	TGTGCCAGCAGTATTTCTGGCGGGGGTTACACCGGGGAGCTGTTTTTT	CASSISGGGYTGELFF
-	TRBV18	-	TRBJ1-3	TGTGCCAGCTCAGCCACTACAGGGACCTCTGGAAACACCATATATTTT	CASSATTGTSGNTIYF
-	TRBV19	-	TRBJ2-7	TGTGCCACCCCGATTTACTGTAGGGCAGGGCCCCCCTACGAGCAGTACTTC	CATPIYCRAGPPYEQYF
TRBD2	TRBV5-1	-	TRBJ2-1	TGCGCCAGCAGCTTGCAGCGGGGGGGACCCTACAATGAGCAGTTCTTC	CASSLQRGGPYNEQFF
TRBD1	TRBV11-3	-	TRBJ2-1	TGTGCCAGCAGCCCTAGACAGGGCTCCTACAATGAGCAGTTCTTC	CASSPRQGSYNEQFF
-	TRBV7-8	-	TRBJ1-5	TGTGCCAGCAGCCATCTCCCCCCCGCACAGGGTAGGCGCAATCAGCCCCAGCATTTT	CASSHLPPAQGRRNQPQHF
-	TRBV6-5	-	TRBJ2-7	TGTGCCAGCAGTTACGGGGCAGTATACTACGAGCAGTACTTC	CASSYGAVYYEQYF
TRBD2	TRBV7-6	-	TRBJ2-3	TGTGCCAGCAGCTTATTAGGACGTAGTAGCGGGGGCCAGAGCACAGATACGCAGTATTTT	CASSLLGRSSGGQSTDTQYF
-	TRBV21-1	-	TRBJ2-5	TGTGCCAGCAGCAGGGGGGAAGGACTAGGAAGGCCCCAGTACTTC	CASSRGEGLGRPQYF
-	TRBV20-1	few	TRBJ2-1	TGCAGTGCTAGACAGGGGAATGAGCAGTTCTTC	CSARQGNEQFF
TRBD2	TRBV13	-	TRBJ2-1	TGTGCCAGCAGCTTAGGATTGGCGGGGGGCAATGAGCAGTTCTTC	CASSLGLAGGNEQFF
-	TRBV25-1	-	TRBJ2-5	TGTGCCAGCAATTGGGAGCGAGAAAGTCAAGAGACCCAGTACTTC	CASNWERESQETQYF